The source of this T cell receptor (beta chain) is a study of regulatory T cells in long-lasting Graves disease. The time point here: newly diagnosed GD, antithyroid drugs for less than 3 months. The TCR library was made from RNA extracted from PBMCs. The sample holds many counts of this clonotype. The CDR3 runs to 13 residues. Trimming cost V 8 bases and J 8 bases; bases outside gene matches: 8. The germline gives CDR1 SNHLY, CDR2 FYNNEI. Library construction for TCR beta used iRepertoire HTBI primers and Arm-PCR of CDR3 regions. TCRdb passed the multiplex PCR reads through MiXCR, listing each CDR3 protein once. The sample includes approximately 460,000 distinct CDR3 sequences, about 16% of them seen just once. This sample also appeared in a second study, on T cells in Graves' hyperthyroidism and ophthalmopathy. Per that study: The diagnoses drew upon clinical symptoms, serum thyroxine and TRAb, thyroid ultrasound and orbital computed tomography.

Here the sequenced sample was peripheral blood mononuclear cells (PBMCs), taken at new diagnosis, from a patient treated with antithyroid drugs. The rearrangement uses TRBV2 and TRBJ1-4, with TRBD1 matching 7 bases. The sequence came from a woman in her twenties or thirties with Graves disease. The CDR3: CASLDQGGEKLFF. The CDR3 DNA reads as TGTGCCAGCCTGGACCAGGGGGGGGAAAAACTGTTTTTT. The entire variable domain, with the rest obtained from reference TRBV2 and TRBJ1-4, is as follows: EPEVTQTPSHQVTQMGQEVILRCVPISNHLYFYWYRQILGQKVEFLVSFYNNEISEKSEIFDDQFSVERPDGSNFTLKIRSTKLEDSAMYFCASLDQGGEKLFFGSGTQLSVL.